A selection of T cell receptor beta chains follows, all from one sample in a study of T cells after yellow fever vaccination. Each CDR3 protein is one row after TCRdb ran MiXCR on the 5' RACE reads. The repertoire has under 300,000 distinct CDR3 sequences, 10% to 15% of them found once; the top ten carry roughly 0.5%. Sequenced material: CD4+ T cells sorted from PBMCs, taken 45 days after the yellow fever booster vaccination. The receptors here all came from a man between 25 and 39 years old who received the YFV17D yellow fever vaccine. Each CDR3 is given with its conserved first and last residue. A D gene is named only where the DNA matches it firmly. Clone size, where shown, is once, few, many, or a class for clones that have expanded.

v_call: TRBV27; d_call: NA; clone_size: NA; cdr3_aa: CASSSRPNSGNTIYF
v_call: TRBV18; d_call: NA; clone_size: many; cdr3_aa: CASSRTSYEQYF
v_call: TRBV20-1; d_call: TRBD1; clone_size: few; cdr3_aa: CSGDRVNTEAFF
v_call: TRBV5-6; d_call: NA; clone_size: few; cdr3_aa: CASSLSGVNQPQHF
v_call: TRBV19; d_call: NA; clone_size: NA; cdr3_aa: CASSIGLEIAYEQYF
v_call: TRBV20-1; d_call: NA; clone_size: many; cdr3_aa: CSARDTGRGGNSPLHF
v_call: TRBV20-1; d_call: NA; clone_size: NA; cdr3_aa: CSFGGLYVGEQYF
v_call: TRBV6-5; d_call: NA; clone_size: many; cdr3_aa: CASRTGLGDYNEQFF
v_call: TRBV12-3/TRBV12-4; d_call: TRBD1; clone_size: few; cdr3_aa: CASSEDRDFGYTF
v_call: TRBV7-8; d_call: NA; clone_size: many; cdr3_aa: CASSFGRDTEAFF
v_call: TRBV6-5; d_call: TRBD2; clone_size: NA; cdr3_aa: CASSYVAGLGNEQFF
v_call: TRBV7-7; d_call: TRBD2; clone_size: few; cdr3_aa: CASSSNTMPAGDEWQETQYF
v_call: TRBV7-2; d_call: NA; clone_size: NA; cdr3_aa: CASRMDSYNEQFF
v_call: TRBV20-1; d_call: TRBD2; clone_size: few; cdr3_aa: CSARGGWPLSGYQETQYF
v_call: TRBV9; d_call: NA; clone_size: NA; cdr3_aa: CASSVVGGLYNEQFF
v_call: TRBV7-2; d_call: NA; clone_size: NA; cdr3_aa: CASSLNGRVGTVELFF
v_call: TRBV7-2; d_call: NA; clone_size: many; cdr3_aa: CASSFSDTQYF
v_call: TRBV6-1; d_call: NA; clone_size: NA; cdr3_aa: CASSEGAANTGELFF
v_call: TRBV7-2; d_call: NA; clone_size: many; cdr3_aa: CASSLELANYGYTF
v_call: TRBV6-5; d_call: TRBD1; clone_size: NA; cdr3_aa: CASRRGQGGQPQHF
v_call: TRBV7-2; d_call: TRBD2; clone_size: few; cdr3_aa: CASSLYTSGQETQYF
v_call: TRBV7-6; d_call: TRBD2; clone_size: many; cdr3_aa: CASSLELTSGYNEQFF
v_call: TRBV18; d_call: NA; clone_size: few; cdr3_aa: CASSPPWTINSEQYF
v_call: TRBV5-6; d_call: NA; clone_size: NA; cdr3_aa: CASSLEQAYEQYF
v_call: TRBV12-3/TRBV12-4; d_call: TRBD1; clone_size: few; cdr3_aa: CASSPTGTGGSPLHF
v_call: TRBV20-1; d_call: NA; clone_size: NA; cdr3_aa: CSARRPGQNTEAFF
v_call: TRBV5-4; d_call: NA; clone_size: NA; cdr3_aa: CASSARPDRGLGSYEQYF
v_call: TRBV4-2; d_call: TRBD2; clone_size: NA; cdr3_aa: CASSQGGGRLPDTQYF
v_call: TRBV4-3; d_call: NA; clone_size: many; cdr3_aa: CASSRIGSTYEQYF
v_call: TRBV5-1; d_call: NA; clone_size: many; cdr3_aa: CASSPRSGGGGGTEAFF
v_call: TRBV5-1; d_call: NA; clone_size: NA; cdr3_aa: CASSLEAGPLQPQHF
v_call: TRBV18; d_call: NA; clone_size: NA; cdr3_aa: CASSPSSATGNTIYF
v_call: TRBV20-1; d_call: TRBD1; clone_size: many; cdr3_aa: CSARDRGRGYNEQFF
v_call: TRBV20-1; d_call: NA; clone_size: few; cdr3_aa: CSASDGDFIETQYF
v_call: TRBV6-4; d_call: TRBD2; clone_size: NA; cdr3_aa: CASSDEAGVGEQFF
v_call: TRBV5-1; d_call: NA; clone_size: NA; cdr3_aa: CASTPDRPLAYEQYF
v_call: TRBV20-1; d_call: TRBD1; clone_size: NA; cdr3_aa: CSARTGGQGYTF
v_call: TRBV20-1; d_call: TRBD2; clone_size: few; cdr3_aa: CSALGLALSYNEQFF
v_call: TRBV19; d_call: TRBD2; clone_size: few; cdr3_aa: CAMGLASYNEQFF
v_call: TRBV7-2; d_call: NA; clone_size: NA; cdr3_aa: CASTLPTDTQYF
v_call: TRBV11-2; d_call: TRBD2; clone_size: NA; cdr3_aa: CASSPGLAGGQNEQFF
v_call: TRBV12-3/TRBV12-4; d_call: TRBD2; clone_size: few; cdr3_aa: CASSLAGGPNNEQFF
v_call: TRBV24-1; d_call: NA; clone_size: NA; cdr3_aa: CATSDALRNEQFF
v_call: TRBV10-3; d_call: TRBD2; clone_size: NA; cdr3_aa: CANAGGPPIGNEQFF
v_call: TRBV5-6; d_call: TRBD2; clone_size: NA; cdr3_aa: CASSITSGGSDTQYF
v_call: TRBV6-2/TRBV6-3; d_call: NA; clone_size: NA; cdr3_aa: CASSYLGPAEGTGELFF